This T cell receptor (beta chain) was recovered during a study of shared clonotypes between healthy human individuals. Study-wide results and caveats: A generally larger estimated richness was seen in naive subsets than in memory subsets. Sequencing depth was predicted to influence how clonotypes are shared among donors.

V lost 3 bases to trimming and J lost 8 bases, with 14 bases between them. The CDR3 length is 13 residues. From germline, CDR1 is SGHDT and CDR2 YYEEEE. Regarding this clone: Its antigen is currently unknown.

The protocol was immunoSEQ multiplex PCR, while the TCRdb copy is restricted to in-frame clones and leaves out a portion. The sample records 950,000 to 1,100,000 clones, about 76% being singletons. The source material was memory CD4+ T cells sorted from blood. This sample's subset: CD45RA-negative fraction. The sequence derives from a man in his late teens or twenties in good health. The rearrangement uses TRBV5-6 and TRBJ1-2; D not certain. For the CDR3, the DNA is TGTGCCAGCAGCTCAACTGACCGTGGGGGCTACACCTTC. Its protein is CASSSTDRGGYTF.